The 32 T cell receptor beta chains in this list originate from one sample, sequenced in a study of blood T cell repertoires in COVID-19. Assay: immunoSEQ multiplex PCR; the TCRdb copy retains only in-frame clones and omits some. Here the sample spans approximately 220,000 clones, roughly 90% being singletons. Sequences were obtained from PBMCs or T cells enriched from blood (not recorded which). These receptors all come from a woman in her twenties or thirties with acute COVID-19.

The V call is TRBV5-1, the J call TRBJ1-2, with 7 positions matching TRBD1. The CDR3 totals 13 residues. The junction had 7 bases not matched to a gene; V was cut back by 4 bases and J by 7 bases. The germline gives CDR1 SGHRS, CDR2 YFSETQ. Here the CDR3 reads CASSGDSPGGYTF. The CDR3 region has the DNA TGCGCCAGCAGCGGGGACAGCCCGGGTGGCTACACCTTC.

This rearrangement joins TRBV27 to TRBJ2-2; tentative D call: TRBD1 (6 bases). Trimming shortened V by 5 bases and J by 0 bases, and 10 bases separated the two germline ends. The CDR3 loop spans 15 amino acids. Germline V gives CDR1 MNHEY, CDR2 SMNVEV (reference sequence). As DNA, the CDR3 is TGTGCCAGCAGTGACCGGGACACGAACACCGGGGAGCTGTTTTTT. Translating gives CASSDRDTNTGELFF.

The CDR3 nucleotides read TGCGCCAGCAGCCAAGACTCGAGGTTCTATGGCTACACCTTC. As protein: CASSQDSRFYGYTF. V and J are TRBV4-3 and TRBJ1-2; D is undetermined. The CDR3 length is 14 residues. Germline V gene data show CDR1 as LGHNA and CDR2 as YSLEER. Trimming shortened V by 0 bases and J by 4 bases, and 9 bases separated the two germline ends.

This sequence joins TRBV9 and TRBJ2-3; 10 bases line up with TRBD2. V dropped 4 bases and J dropped 6; count of bases not matched to a gene: 20. The CDR3 length is 19 residues. Germline V gene data show CDR1 as SGDLS and CDR2 as YYNGEE. CDR3 sequence reads: CASSLSGGAFSGGLDTQYF. CDR3 DNA sequence: TGTGCCAGCAGCTTAAGCGGGGGGGCCTTCTCGGGCGGTTTGGATACGCAGTATTTT. Complete variable domain (other parts from reference TRBV9 and TRBJ2-3): DSGVTQTPKHLITATGQRVTLRCSPRSGDLSVYWYQQSLDQGLQFLIQYYNGEERAKGNILERFSAQQFPDLHSELNLSSLELGDSALYFCASSLSGGAFSGGLDTQYFGPGTRLTVL.

The V call is TRBV4-1, the J call TRBJ2-6, with D perhaps matching TRBD1 (5 bases). Trimming took 2 bases from V and 0 from J, leaving 11 bases between them. CDR3 size: 17 residues. The germline gives CDR1 MGHRA, CDR2 YSYEKL. CDR3 protein: CASSQPDSLSGANVLTF. The DNA for the CDR3 is TGCGCCAGCAGCCAACCCGACAGTCTCTCTGGGGCCAACGTCCTGACTTTC.

V is TRBV2 and J is TRBJ1-5; tentatively, D is TRBD1 (5 bases). Germline CDR1 is SNHLY and CDR2 is FYNNEI. CDR3 size: 15 residues. The V gene lost 6 bases and the J gene lost 3 bases, with 15 bases spanning the gap. Here the CDR3 DNA reads TGTGCCAGCAGGGGCTGGGGGGAACTCAATCAGCCCCAGCATTTT. The encoded protein is CASRGWGELNQPQHF.

This CDR3 is CASSRQVVEAFF. The CDR3, as DNA: TGTGCCAGCAGTCGACAGGTGGTTGAAGCTTTCTTT. The chain recombines TRBV2 with TRBJ1-1, with a possible D match to TRBD1 (6 bases). From germline, CDR1 is SNHLY and CDR2 FYNNEI. There are 12 residues in the CDR3. V was cut by 5 bases and J by 7 bases, with 11 bases left in between.

The genes are TRBV28 and TRBJ1-2, with 10 bases fitting TRBD1. Trimming removed 7 bases from V and 4 bases from J; junction bases left unmatched: 6. Germline values: CDR1 MDHEN, CDR2 SYDVKM. The length of the CDR3 is 14 residues. The CDR3 protein is CASIRQGAFYGYTF. CDR3 bases: TGTGCCAGCATCCGACAGGGGGCTTTCTATGGCTACACCTTC.

There are a few counts of this clone. This chain links TRBV5-1 with TRBJ2-7, with TRBD1 matching over 8 bases. The germline V gene encodes CDR1 SGHRS and CDR2 YFSETQ. Unmatched junction bases numbered 4, after V lost 0 bases and J lost 5 bases. This CDR3 comprises 14 residues. The CDR3: CASSLGGTGNEQYF. The CDR3 nucleotides read TGCGCCAGCAGCTTGGGGGGGACAGGTAACGAGCAGTACTTC.

A single count supports this clone. The chain is built from TRBV4-1 and TRBJ2-3, with D possibly TRBD2 on 6 matching bases. Germline V lookup: CDR1 MGHRA, CDR2 YSYEKL. CDR3 length: 16 residues. Trimming left V 2 bases short and J 5 bases short, with 17 bases between. CDR3 region: CASSQLGDSPQDTQYF. CDR3 bases: TGCGCCAGCAGCCAATTAGGGGACTCCCCACAAGATACGCAGTATTTT.

In nucleotides, the CDR3 is TGTGCCAGCAGTTTATTGGGTGACTGGCCCCAGCATTTT. Translated, it gives CASSLLGDWPQHF. The rearrangement uses TRBV12-3 or TRBV12-4 and TRBJ1-5; D not certain. The CDR3 consists of 13 residues. V dropped 2 bases and J dropped 9 bases, with 11 bases sitting between them.

The rearrangement uses TRBV6-5 and TRBJ1-5, with TRBD1 identical over 7 bases. The CDR3 is 15 amino acids. From germline, CDR1 is MNHEY and CDR2 SVGAGI. Trimming cost V 6 bases and J 0 bases; bases outside gene matches: 5. CDR3 in DNA: TGTGCCAGCAGAGGACAGGAGTATAGCAATCAGCCCCAGCATTTT. Its protein is CASRGQEYSNQPQHF.

This chain connects TRBV20-1 to TRBJ1-5, with 8 bases fitting TRBD1. In germline, CDR1 is DFQATT, CDR2 SNEGSKA (reference sequence). The CDR3 spans 15 residues. Unmatched junction bases numbered 7, after V lost 3 bases and J lost 3 bases. CDR3 amino acids: CSASFWQGANQPQHF. In DNA form, the CDR3 reads TGCAGTGCTAGTTTTTGGCAGGGGGCCAATCAGCCCCAGCATTTT.

V and J are TRBV5-6 and TRBJ1-2, with a tentative D call TRBD1 (6 bases). Germline CDR1 is SGHDT and CDR2 is YYEEEE. The CDR3 loop spans 15 amino acids. V was shortened by 4 bases and J by 4 bases, with 17 bases between the two germline ends. CDR3 nucleotide sequence: TGTGCCAGCAGCCTCGTGGAAGGGGGTCTCTATGGCTACACCTTC. Protein: CASSLVEGGLYGYTF.

J is TRBJ2-3 and V is TRBV7-9; D call uncertain. Trimming took 4 bases from V and 7 from J, leaving 9 bases between them. Germline-derived CDR1 and CDR2 are SEHNR and FQNEAQ (reference sequence). This CDR3 has 12 amino acids. This CDR3 reads CASSSTLNTQYF. The CDR3 nucleotides are TGTGCCAGCAGCTCGACTTTAAATACGCAGTATTTT.

V is TRBV30 and J is TRBJ1-1; 7 nucleotides line up with TRBD1. Looked up from germline, CDR1 is GTSNPN and CDR2 is SVGIG (reference sequence). The ends lost 3 bases at V and 3 bases at J; junction bases unmatched: 10. CDR3 length equals 15 residues. CDR3 nucleotides: TGTGCCTGGAGAGCGGACAGGCGACACCACACTGAAGCTTTCTTT. Residues: CAWRADRRHHTEAFF.

The chain joins TRBV4-1 to TRBJ2-1, with D hard to call. CDR1 and CDR2 (germline): MGHRA, YSYEKL. Trimming cost V 0 bases and J 8 bases, with 17 bases left between them. The CDR3 is made up of 16 amino acids. CDR3 region: CASSQDGQTLVDEQFF. CDR3 sequence (DNA): TGCGCCAGCAGCCAAGACGGTCAGACCCTAGTCGATGAGCAGTTCTTC.

The J gene is TRBJ2-3, the V gene TRBV7-8; D uncertain. This CDR3 contains 16 residues. Germline V gene lookup returns CDR1 SGHVS and CDR2 FQNEAQ. Trimming took off 2 bases at V and 4 bases at J, with 16 bases between the two ends. CDR3 DNA sequence: TGTGCCAGCAGCTTACCCGACTCCGCAGCTTCAGATACGCAGTATTTT. It codes for CASSLPDSAASDTQYF.

The V gene is TRBV30, the J gene TRBJ1-6; 10 bases line up with TRBD1. The CDR3 sequence is 14 residues long. The J segment lost 7 bases and the V segment lost 4 bases, leaving 4 bases of the junction unmatched. Germline CDR1 is GTSNPN and CDR2 is SVGIG (reference sequence). CDR3 loop: CAWTRQGANSPLHF. The CDR3 bases are TGTGCCTGGACGCGACAGGGGGCAAATTCACCCCTCCACTTT.

V gene TRBV10-1 combines with J gene TRBJ2-1, with D possibly being TRBD2 (5 bases). The ends were cut back, 5 bases at V and 4 bases at J, with 12 bases in the middle. From germline, CDR1 is WNHNN and CDR2 SYGVQD (reference sequence). This CDR3 is built from 14 residues. CDR3 nucleotides: TGCGCCAGCAGTCCCGGGATAGGGTACAATGAGCAGTTCTTC. It codes for CASSPGIGYNEQFF.

The rearrangement joins TRBV19 to TRBJ1-2, with TRBD1 matching over 7 bases. The V gene's germline CDR1 is LNHDA and CDR2 SQIVND (reference sequence). V was clipped by 3 bases and J by 2 bases; unmatched bases: 9. The length of the CDR3 is 16 residues. The CDR3 sequence is CASSIFSPGGNYGYTF. The CDR3, as DNA: TGTGCCAGTAGTATTTTTTCACCAGGGGGAAACTATGGCTACACCTTC.

This chain joins TRBV11-2 and TRBJ2-2; 7 bases agree with TRBD2. This CDR3 has 15 amino acids. After removal of 4 bases from V and 3 bases from J, the junction contained 5 bases not matched to a gene. CDR1 SGHAT and CDR2 FQNNGV come from the germline V gene. CDR3 loop: CASSWEGLYTGELFF. CDR3 nucleotides: TGTGCCAGCAGCTGGGAGGGACTTTACACCGGGGAGCTGTTTTTT. Using reference TRBV11-2 and TRBJ2-2 for the parts outside the CDR3, the full variable domain is EAGVAQSPRYKIIEKRQSVAFWCNPISGHATLYWYQQILGQGPKLLIQFQNNGVVDDSQLPKDRFSAERLKGVDSTLKIQPAKLEDSAVYLCASSWEGLYTGELFFGEGSRLTVL.

This rearrangement joins TRBV7-9 to TRBJ2-7, with unresolved D. CDR3 length: 14 residues. Germline V CDR1 and CDR2: SEHNR, FQNEAQ (reference sequence). V was trimmed by 1 base and J by 3 bases, leaving 10 bases between them. The CDR3 bases are TGTGCCAGCAGCTTAGAGACCGGCGGCTACGAGCAGTACTTC. Encoded protein: CASSLETGGYEQYF.

This clone appeared once. The chain is built from TRBV9 and TRBJ2-7, with 8 nucleotides matching TRBD1. V was clipped by 1 base and J by 5 bases; unmatched bases: 8. Germline V gene lookup returns CDR1 SGDLS and CDR2 YYNGEE. The CDR3 runs to 15 residues. The CDR3 loop reads CASSVKDRAADEQYF. DNA for the CDR3: TGTGCCAGCAGCGTAAAGGACAGGGCTGCCGACGAGCAGTACTTC.

The sample holds one count of this clone. V and J are TRBV9 and TRBJ1-2, with no clear D. Germline V gene data show CDR1 as SGDLS and CDR2 as YYNGEE. The V end was cut by 0 bases, the J end by 0 bases, with 9 bases between. CDR3 size: 15 residues. The CDR3 loop is CASSVATVPNYGYTF. The CDR3 region has the DNA TGTGCCAGCAGCGTAGCTACAGTTCCTAACTATGGCTACACCTTC.

The chain is built from TRBV11-3 and TRBJ1-6; tentatively, D is TRBD1 (6 bases). The CDR3 runs to 14 residues. Per the germline V gene, CDR1 is SGHNT and CDR2 is YENEEA. Trimming stripped 2 bases from V and 10 bases from J, with 12 bases between. The CDR3 DNA sequence: TGTGCCAGCAGCTTACAGGGGCCAGGGTCACCCCTCCACTTT. Amino acid sequence: CASSLQGPGSPLHF.

This clone appeared a few times. The chain has TRBV5-5 and TRBJ1-6; 7 nucleotides align to TRBD1. The ends lost 4 bases at V and 8 bases at J; junction bases unmatched: 9. The CDR3 spans 15 residues. Germline assignment: CDR1 SGHKS and CDR2 YYEKEE (reference sequence). The CDR3, as DNA: TGTGCCAGCAGCGCCCCCGGGACAGTGGATTCACCCCTCCACTTT. Encoded protein: CASSAPGTVDSPLHF.

The rearrangement joins TRBV19 to TRBJ2-7, with D perhaps matching TRBD2 (7 bases). The CDR3 covers 13 residues. V shed 6 bases and J shed 2 bases, with 11 bases lying between them. In germline, CDR1 is LNHDA, CDR2 SQIVND (reference sequence). CDR3 sequence: CASRQGGTYEQYF. The CDR3 DNA sequence: TGTGCCAGTAGACAGGGAGGGACCTACGAGCAGTACTTC.

The V gene is TRBV5-5, the J gene TRBJ2-7, with D unresolved. The CDR3 is 12 amino acids. V lost 6 bases and J 6 bases, leaving 13 bases between the germline ends. Germline assignment: CDR1 SGHKS and CDR2 YYEKEE (reference sequence). The CDR3 loop reads CASIRARGEQYF. The CDR3 DNA is TGTGCCAGCATCCGCGCGCGTGGCGAGCAGTACTTC.

The chain links TRBV21-1 to TRBJ2-1; no check of the table's D call, TRBD2, against the DNA was made. TRBV21-1 counts as a pseudogene. The CDR3 consists of 16 residues. The chain's CDR3 is CASSKNGTSGDNEQFF. The CDR3 DNA follows: TGTGCCAGCAGCAAAAACGGGACTAGCGGGGACAATGAGCAGTTCTTC.

V usage is TRBV9 and J usage is TRBJ1-2, with 10 nucleotides matching TRBD1. The CDR3 runs to 17 residues. V lost 3 bases to trimming and J lost 3 bases; unmatched junction nucleotides: 11. The germline V gene encodes CDR1 SGDLS and CDR2 YYNGEE. The CDR3 bases are TGTGCCAGCAGCGGTGGGACGCGGGGGACAGGGGACTATGGCTACACCTTC. This gives the protein CASSGGTRGTGDYGYTF.

The chain's CDR3 is CASSFVKGGYEQYF. The CDR3 coding sequence is TGTGCCAGCAGCTTCGTAAAAGGGGGCTACGAGCAGTACTTC. The J gene is TRBJ2-7, the V gene TRBV5-4; a possible D gene is TRBD1 (6 bases). The V gene lost 2 bases and the J gene lost 3 bases, with 12 bases spanning the gap. Looked up from germline, CDR1 is SGHNT and CDR2 is YYREEE (reference sequence). The CDR3 covers 14 residues.